This TCR beta chain originates from a study of blood T cells in healthy people across ages. The study, taken as a whole, reports: Roughly linearly, TCR beta diversity per million T cells fell as age increased. Naive T cell percentage by flow cytometry tracked strongly with beta diversity.

This clonotype was found a few times. Its antigen remains unidentified. Every sample yielded at least 6 million isolated PBMCs. Alongside a J-beta primer mix, a sample-barcoded 5' primer served in a second PCR lasting about 7 to 12 cycles. Tagging of each cDNA molecule was performed by a template-switch adaptor with 12 random nucleotides. Using its own MiXCR run on the 5' RACE reads, TCRdb lists one record per CDR3 protein. The sample carries 1,300,000 or so distinct CDR3 sequences, roughly 60% recorded once. The sample comprised blood. The receptor was derived from a man between 18 and 29 years old in good health.

In nucleotides, the CDR3 is TGCGCCAGCAGCCCTGGATCCGGGACTACTTACAATGAGCAGTTCTTC. It is translated as CASSPGSGTTYNEQFF. The chain uses TRBV5-1 and TRBJ2-1; TRBD2 matches at 7 bases. CDR1 is SGHRS, CDR2 YFSETQ, per germline. J lost 4 bases, V lost 4 bases, and 11 bases had no gene match. The CDR3 sequence is 16 residues long.